This T cell receptor (beta chain) stems from a study of OX40 agonist ivuxolimab in advanced cancers. Study details: Three partial responders included one hepatocellular carcinoma patient and two cutaneous melanoma patients.

This CDR3 comprises 13 residues. After removal of 6 bases from V and 9 bases from J, the junction contained 10 bases not matched to a gene. Per germline, CDR1 MNHEY and CDR2 SVGAGI. Some clones are missing from TCRdb's copy, which holds only in-frame ones; the method was immunoSEQ multiplex PCR. Found here are 73,000 or so clones, 80% to 95% of them singletons; the top ten hold around 0.46%. This chain uses TRBV6-5 with TRBJ2-7; 8 bases match TRBD2. The sequencing here drew on CD4+ or CD8+ T cells sorted from blood, taken in a trial of the OX40 agonist ivuxolimab. This clonotype was obtained from an adult with an advanced solid tumor such as melanoma, head and neck, liver or kidney cancer. CDR3 bases: TGTGCCAGCAGCTCCCACGGGGGGGGCGTGCAGTACTTC. This sequence encodes CASSSHGGGVQYF.